This T cell receptor (beta chain) was recorded in a study of cytomegalovirus exposure and HLA in healthy donors. The CDR3 length is 13 residues. This clone showed up just once. Its antigen remains unknown. Vbeta (60) and Jbeta (13) primers were used in the PCR. Assay: immunoSEQ multiplex PCR; the TCRdb copy retains only in-frame clones and omits some. Of about 200,000 clones listed, roughly 85% were seen once; the top ten hold around 1.7%. Study results and limitations: Associated with HLA alleles at 0.05 false discovery rate in a later analysis were over 15,000 TCR beta sequences.

This receptor was taken from a woman aged 18-30 years in good health and CMV-seronegative. Source material: PBMCs. The rearrangement uses TRBV21-1 and TRBJ2-1; the listed D gene, TRBD1, was not tested against the DNA. TRBV21-1 is classified as a pseudogene. CDR3 sequence reads: CASSKEGYNEQFF. The CDR3 DNA reads as TGTGCCAGCAGCAAAGAGGGGTACAATGAGCAGTTCTTC.